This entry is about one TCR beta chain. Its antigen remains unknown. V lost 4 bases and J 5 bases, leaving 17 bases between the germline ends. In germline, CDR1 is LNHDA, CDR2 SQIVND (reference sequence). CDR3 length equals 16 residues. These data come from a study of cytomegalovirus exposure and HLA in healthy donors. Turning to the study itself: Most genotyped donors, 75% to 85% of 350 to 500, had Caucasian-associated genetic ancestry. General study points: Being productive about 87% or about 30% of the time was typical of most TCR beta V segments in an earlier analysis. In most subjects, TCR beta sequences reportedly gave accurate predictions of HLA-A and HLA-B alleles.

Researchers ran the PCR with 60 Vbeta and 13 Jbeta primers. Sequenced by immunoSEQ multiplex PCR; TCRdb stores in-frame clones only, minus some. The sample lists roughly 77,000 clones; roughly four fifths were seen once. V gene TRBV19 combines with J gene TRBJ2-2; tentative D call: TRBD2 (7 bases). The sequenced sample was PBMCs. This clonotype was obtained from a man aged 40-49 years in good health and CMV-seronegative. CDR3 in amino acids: CASSTTGGRRTGELFF. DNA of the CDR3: TGTGCCAGTAGTACCACCGGGGGGCGTCGGACCGGGGAGCTGTTTTTT.